These T cell receptor beta chains were read from a single sample in a study of blood T cell repertoires in COVID-19. Clones were read by immunoSEQ multiplex PCR, and TCRdb kept only the in-frame ones, dropping some. Found here are around 42,000 clones, 80% to 90% of them singletons; the top ten hold under 10%. Sequenced: peripheral blood. Receptor source: a man aged 25 to 40 with active or convalescent COVID-19. Each CDR3 is given with its conserved first and last residue. The D gene is left open where the match is weak. Clone size appears in some rows only: once, few, many, or a class for an expanded clone.

D,V,size,J,CDR3,DNA
TRBD2,TRBV29-1,-,TRBJ2-3,CSVDSGTSGHTQYF,TGCAGCGTCGATTCCGGGACTAGCGGGCATACGCAGTATTTT
-,TRBV27,-,TRBJ2-1,CASSLGPGAGVLYNEQFF,TGTGCCAGCAGTTTAGGACCAGGGGCGGGGGTACTTTACAATGAGCAGTTCTTC
-,TRBV11-2,few,TRBJ1-1,CASSPNRDAEAFF,TGTGCCAGCAGCCCCAACAGGGATGCTGAAGCTTTCTTT
TRBD2,TRBV11-3,-,TRBJ2-3,CASSLTPSGGADTQYF,TGTGCCAGCAGCTTAACCCCTAGCGGGGGGGCGGATACGCAGTATTTT
TRBD1,TRBV24-1,-,TRBJ2-3,CATSDPGDRNTDTQYF,TGTGCCACCAGTGACCCCGGGGACAGAAACACAGATACGCAGTATTTT
-,TRBV7-9,-,TRBJ1-6,CASSLGGGWPLLHF,TGTGCCAGCAGCTTAGGGGGAGGATGGCCGCTCCTCCACTTT
-,TRBV7-9,-,TRBJ2-5,CASSLVGASALGTQYF,TGTGCCAGCAGCTTAGTCGGGGCTAGCGCCCTCGGGACCCAGTACTTC
-,TRBV5-6,few,TRBJ1-5,CASSFTGSANQPQHF,TGTGCCAGCAGCTTCACAGGGTCGGCCAATCAGCCCCAGCATTTT
TRBD2,TRBV10-3,-,TRBJ2-1,CAISGSRGGLNEQFF,TGTGCCATCAGTGGCTCGCGGGGGGGCCTCAATGAGCAGTTCTTC
TRBD2,TRBV19,-,TRBJ2-3,CASRGLAADTQYF,TGTGCCAGTAGAGGACTAGCGGCAGATACGCAGTATTTT
-,TRBV24-1,-,TRBJ2-1,CATSARGEQFF,TGTGCCACCAGTGCTAGAGGGGAGCAGTTCTTC
-,TRBV29-1,once,TRBJ2-2,CSVDQGMNTGELFF,TGCAGCGTCGATCAGGGCATGAACACCGGGGAGCTGTTTTTT
-,TRBV5-1,-,TRBJ1-6,CASSLDRILSPLHF,TGCGCCAGCAGCTTGGACAGGATCCTTTCACCCCTCCACTTT
-,TRBV7-3,-,TRBJ2-1,CASSLSRDNEQFF,TGTGCCAGCAGCTTAAGCAGGGACAATGAGCAGTTCTTC
-,TRBV7-2,-,TRBJ2-3,CASSPRQNTDTQYF,TGTGCCAGCAGCCCAAGACAGAACACAGATACGCAGTATTTT
-,TRBV3-1/TRBV3-2,-,TRBJ2-1,CASSHSSKSSYNEQFF,TGTGCCAGCAGCCACTCAAGTAAGAGCTCCTACAATGAGCAGTTCTTC
-,TRBV29-1,-,TRBJ1-1,CSVVGWRENTEAFF,TGCAGCGTCGTAGGGTGGAGGGAGAACACTGAAGCTTTCTTT